The entry below gives a single TCR beta chain sequence along with its context. The target antigen is unknown. The sample is drawn from a study of T cells in localized non-small cell lung cancer. Study-wide points: As only one tumor region underwent sequencing, heterogeneity remains possible. A higher density of T cells in blood coincided with extended overall survival. Measurement of T cell clonality placed uninvolved adjacent lung highest, above the level in tumor. Adjacent lung exhibited a median of about 56 among the 100 most abundant tumor clones.

Generated by immunoSEQ multiplex PCR, the TCRdb table keeps only in-frame clones and is missing some. The data hold over 70,000 clones, with 70% to 90% observed a single time. This clonotype was obtained from a male donor aged 60 or over with stage III squamous cell lung carcinoma. The sequences come from peripheral blood, collected before any cancer treatment.

CDR3 sequence: CASSLRGPAGYTF. The CDR3 nucleotides are TGTGCCAGCAGTTTAAGGGGGCCGGCTGGCTACACCTTC. The chain links TRBV28 to TRBJ1-2, with 7 bases lining up with TRBD1. V lost 2 bases, J lost 7 bases, and 4 bases stayed unmatched. CDR3 length: 13 amino acids. Germline-derived CDR1 and CDR2 are MDHEN and SYDVKM.